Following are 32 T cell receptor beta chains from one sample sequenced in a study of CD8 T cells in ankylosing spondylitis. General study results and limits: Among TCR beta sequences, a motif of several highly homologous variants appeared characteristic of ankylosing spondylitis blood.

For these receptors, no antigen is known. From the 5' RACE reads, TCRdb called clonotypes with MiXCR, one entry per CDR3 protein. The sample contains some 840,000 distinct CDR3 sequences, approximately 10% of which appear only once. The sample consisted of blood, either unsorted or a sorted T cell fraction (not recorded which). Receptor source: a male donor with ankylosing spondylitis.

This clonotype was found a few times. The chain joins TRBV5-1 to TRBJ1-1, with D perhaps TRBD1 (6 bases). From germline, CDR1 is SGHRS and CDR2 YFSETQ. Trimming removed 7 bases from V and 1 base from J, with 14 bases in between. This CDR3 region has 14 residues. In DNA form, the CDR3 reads TGCGCCAGCCGGGACCTACAGGGGAACACTGAAGCTTTCTTT. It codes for CASRDLQGNTEAFF. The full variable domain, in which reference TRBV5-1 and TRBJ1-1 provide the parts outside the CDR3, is KAGVTQTPRYLIKTRGQQVTLSCSPISGHRSVSWYQQTPGQGLQFLFEYFSETQRNKGNFPGRFSGRQFSNSRSEMNVSTLELGDSALYLCASRDLQGNTEAFFGQGTRLTVV.

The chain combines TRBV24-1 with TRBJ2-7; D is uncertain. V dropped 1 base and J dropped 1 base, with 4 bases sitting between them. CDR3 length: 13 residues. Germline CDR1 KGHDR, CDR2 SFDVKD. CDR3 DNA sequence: TGTGCCACCAGTGATTTTCGGTCCTACGAGCAGTACTTC. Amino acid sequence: CATSDFRSYEQYF.

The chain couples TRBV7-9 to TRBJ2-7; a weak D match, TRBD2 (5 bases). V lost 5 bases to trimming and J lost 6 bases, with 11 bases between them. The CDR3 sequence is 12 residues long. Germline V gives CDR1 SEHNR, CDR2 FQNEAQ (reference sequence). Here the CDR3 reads CASSTSGAEQYF. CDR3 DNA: TGTGCCAGCAGCACGAGCGGTGCCGAGCAGTACTTC.

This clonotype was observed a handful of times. As DNA, the CDR3 is TGCAGTGCTAGAATCCTCTCCAACGCAGAGACCCAGTACTTC. It yields the protein CSARILSNAETQYF. J is TRBJ2-5 and V is TRBV20-1; D is unresolved. The CDR3 length is 14 residues. The V gene's germline CDR1 is DFQATT and CDR2 SNEGSKA (reference sequence). V lost 2 bases to trimming and J lost 4 bases, with 14 bases between them.

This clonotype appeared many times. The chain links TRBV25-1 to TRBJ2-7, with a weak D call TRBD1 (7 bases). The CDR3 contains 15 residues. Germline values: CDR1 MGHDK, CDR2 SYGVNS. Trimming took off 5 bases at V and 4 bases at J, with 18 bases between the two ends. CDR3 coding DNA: TGTGCCAGCAGTTCAAGGGGGCGGAGGGTTTACGAGCAGTACTTC. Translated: CASSSRGRRVYEQYF.

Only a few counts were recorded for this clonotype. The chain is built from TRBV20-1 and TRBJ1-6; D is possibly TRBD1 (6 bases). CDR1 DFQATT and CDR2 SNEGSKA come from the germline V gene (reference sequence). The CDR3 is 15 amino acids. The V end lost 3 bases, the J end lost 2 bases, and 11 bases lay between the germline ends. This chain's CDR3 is CSARGGLPYNSPLHF. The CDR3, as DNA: TGCAGTGCTAGGGGGGGGCTCCCCTATAATTCACCCCTCCACTTT.

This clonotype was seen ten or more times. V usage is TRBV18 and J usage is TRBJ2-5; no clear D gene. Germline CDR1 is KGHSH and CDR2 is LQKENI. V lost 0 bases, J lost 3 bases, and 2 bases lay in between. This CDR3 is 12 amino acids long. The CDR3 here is CASSPPEETQYF. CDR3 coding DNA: TGTGCCAGCTCACCACCGGAAGAGACCCAGTACTTC.

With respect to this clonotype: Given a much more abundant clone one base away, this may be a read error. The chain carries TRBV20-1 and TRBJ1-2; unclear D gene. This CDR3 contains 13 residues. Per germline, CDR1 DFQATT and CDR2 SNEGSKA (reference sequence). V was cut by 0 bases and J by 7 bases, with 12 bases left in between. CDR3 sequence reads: CSARDRGFSGYTF. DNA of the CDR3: TGCAGTGCTAGAGATCGAGGGTTCTCTGGCTACACCTTC.

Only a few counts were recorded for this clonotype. For the CDR3, the DNA is TGTGCCAGCTCAGCCACGGACGGGGACACTGAAGCTTTCTTT. Translated: CASSATDGDTEAFF. The chain couples TRBV18 to TRBJ1-1; no firm D call. CDR3 length: 14 amino acids. The ends were cut back, 5 bases at V and 3 bases at J, with 13 bases in the middle. The germline gives CDR1 KGHSH, CDR2 LQKENI.

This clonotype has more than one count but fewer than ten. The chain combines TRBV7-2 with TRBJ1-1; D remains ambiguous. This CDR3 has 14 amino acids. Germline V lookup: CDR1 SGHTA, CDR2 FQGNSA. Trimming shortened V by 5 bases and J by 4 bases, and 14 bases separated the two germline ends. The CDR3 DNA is TGTGCCAGCAGCCGCTGGAAAGGCGGCACTGAAGCTTTCTTT. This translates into CASSRWKGGTEAFF.

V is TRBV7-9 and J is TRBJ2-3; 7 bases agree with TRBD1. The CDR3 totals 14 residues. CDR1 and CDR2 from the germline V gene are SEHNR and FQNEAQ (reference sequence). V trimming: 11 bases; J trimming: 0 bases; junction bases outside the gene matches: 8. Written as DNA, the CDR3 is TGTGCCTGCGAACCGGGACAGAGCACAGATACGCAGTATTTT. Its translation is CACEPGQSTDTQYF.

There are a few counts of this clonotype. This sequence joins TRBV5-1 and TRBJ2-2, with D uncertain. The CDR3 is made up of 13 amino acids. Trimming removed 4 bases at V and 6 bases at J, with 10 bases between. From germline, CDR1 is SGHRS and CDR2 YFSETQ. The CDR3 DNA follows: TGCGCCAGCAGCCCTCGGGCGGCCGGGGAGCTGTTTTTT. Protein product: CASSPRAAGELFF.

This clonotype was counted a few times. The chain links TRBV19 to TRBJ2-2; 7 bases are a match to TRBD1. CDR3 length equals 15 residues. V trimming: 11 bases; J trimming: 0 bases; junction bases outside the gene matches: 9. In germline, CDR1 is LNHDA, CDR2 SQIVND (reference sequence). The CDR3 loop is CACRGDRANTGELFF. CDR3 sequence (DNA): TGTGCCTGCAGAGGCGACAGGGCGAACACCGGGGAGCTGTTTTTT. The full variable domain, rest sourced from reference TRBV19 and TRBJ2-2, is DGGITQSPKYLFRKEGQNVTLSCEQNLNHDAMYWYRQDPGQGLRLIYYSQIVNDFQKGDIAEGYSVSREKKESFPLTVTSAQKNPTAFYLCACRGDRANTGELFFGEGSRLTVL.

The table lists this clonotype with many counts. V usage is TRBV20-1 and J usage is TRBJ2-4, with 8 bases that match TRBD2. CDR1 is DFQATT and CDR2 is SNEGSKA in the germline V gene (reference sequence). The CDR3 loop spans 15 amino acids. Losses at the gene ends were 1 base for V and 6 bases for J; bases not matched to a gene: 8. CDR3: CSARGRTSRRNIQYF. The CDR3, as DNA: TGCAGTGCTAGAGGTCGGACTAGCAGACGAAACATTCAGTACTTC.

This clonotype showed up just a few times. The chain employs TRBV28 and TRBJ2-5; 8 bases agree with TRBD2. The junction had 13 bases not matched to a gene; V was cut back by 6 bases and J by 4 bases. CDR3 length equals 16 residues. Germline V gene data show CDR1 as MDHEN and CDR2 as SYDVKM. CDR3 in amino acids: CASRPRFSGSGETQYF. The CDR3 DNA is TGTGCCAGCAGGCCACGCTTCAGCGGGAGCGGAGAGACCCAGTACTTC. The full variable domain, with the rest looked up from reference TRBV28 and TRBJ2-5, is DVKVTQSSRYLVKRTGEKVFLECVQDMDHENMFWYRQDPGLGLRLIYFSYDVKMKEKGDIPEGYSVSREKKERFSLILESASTNQTSMYLCASRPRFSGSGETQYFGPGTRLLVL.

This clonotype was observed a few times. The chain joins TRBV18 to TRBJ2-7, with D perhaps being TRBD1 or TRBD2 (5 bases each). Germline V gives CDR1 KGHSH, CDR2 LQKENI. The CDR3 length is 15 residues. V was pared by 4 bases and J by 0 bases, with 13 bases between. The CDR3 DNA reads TGTGCCAGCTCACGCTGGGACGGGCCCTCCTACGAGCAGTACTTC. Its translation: CASSRWDGPSYEQYF.

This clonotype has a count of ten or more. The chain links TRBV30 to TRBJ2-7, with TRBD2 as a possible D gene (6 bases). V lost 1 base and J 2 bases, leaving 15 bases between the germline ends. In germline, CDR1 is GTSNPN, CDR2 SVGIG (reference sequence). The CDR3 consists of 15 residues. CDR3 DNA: TGTGCCTGGAGTGCCATTAGCGGAGTACCCTACGAGCAGTACTTC. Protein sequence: CAWSAISGVPYEQYF.

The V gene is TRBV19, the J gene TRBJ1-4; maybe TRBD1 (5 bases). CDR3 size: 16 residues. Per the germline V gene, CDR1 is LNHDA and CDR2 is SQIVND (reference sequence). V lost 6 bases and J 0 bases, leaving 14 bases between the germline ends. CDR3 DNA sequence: TGTGCCAGTAGGATGGGACCAAGCTCAACTAATGAAAAACTGTTTTTT. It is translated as CASRMGPSSTNEKLFF.

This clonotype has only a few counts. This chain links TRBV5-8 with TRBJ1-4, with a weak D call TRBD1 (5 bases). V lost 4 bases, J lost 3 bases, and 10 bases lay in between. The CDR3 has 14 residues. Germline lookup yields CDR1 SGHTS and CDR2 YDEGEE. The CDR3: CASSKGSANEKLFF. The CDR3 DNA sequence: TGTGCCAGCAGCAAGGGGAGCGCTAATGAAAAACTGTTTTTT. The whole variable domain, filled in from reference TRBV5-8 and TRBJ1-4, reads EAGVTQSPTHLIKTRGQQATLRCSPISGHTSVYWYQQALGLGLQFLLWYDEGEERNRGNFPPRFSGRQFPNYSSELNVNALELEDSALYLCASSKGSANEKLFFGSGTQLSVL.

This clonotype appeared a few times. The CDR3 reads CASSSTRGHNEQFF. DNA for the CDR3: TGTGCCAGCAGCTCGACCCGGGGGCACAATGAGCAGTTCTTC. This chain links TRBV7-6 with TRBJ2-1; D possibly uses TRBD1 or TRBD2 (6 bases each). The germline V gene encodes CDR1 SGHVS and CDR2 FNYEAQ. This CDR3 has 14 amino acids. Trimming stripped 4 bases from V and 5 bases from J, with 12 bases between.

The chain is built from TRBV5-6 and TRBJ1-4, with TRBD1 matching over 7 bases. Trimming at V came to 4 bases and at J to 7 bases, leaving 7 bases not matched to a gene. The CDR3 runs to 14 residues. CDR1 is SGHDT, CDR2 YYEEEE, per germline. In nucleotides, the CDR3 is TGTGCCAGCAGCCTGACAGGGTTAAGTGAAAAACTGTTTTTT. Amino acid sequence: CASSLTGLSEKLFF.

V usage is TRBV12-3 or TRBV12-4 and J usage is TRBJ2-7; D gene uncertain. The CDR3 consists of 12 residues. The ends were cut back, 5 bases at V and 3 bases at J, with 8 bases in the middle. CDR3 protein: CASSLHRYEQYF. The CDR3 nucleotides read TGTGCCAGCAGTCTTCACCGCTACGAGCAGTACTTC.

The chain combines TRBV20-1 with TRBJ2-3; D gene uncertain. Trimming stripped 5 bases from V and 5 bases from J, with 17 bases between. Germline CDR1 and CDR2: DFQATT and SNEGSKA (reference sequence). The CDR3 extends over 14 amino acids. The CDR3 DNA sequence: TGCAGTGCTGGAATGGGCAGGTCCGGAGATACGCAGTATTTT. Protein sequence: CSAGMGRSGDTQYF.

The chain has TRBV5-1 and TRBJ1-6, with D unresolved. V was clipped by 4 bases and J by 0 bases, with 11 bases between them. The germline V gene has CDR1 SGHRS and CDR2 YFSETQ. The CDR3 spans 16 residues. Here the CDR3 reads CASSPSAPSYNSPLHF. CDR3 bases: TGCGCCAGCAGCCCGTCGGCTCCCTCCTATAATTCACCCCTCCACTTT.

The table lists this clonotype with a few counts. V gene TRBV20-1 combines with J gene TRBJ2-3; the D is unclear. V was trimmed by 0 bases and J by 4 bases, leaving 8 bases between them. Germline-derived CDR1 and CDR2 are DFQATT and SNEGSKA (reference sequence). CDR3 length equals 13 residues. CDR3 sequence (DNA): TGCAGTGCTAGAGACGCCCTGGCAGATACGCAGTATTTT. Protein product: CSARDALADTQYF.

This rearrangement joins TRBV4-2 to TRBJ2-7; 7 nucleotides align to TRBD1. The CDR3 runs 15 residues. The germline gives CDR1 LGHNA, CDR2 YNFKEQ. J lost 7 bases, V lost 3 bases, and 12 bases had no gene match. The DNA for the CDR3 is TGTGCCAGCAGCCAGGAAGGGGGCCAACGCCCGGAGCAGTACTTC. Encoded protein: CASSQEGGQRPEQYF.

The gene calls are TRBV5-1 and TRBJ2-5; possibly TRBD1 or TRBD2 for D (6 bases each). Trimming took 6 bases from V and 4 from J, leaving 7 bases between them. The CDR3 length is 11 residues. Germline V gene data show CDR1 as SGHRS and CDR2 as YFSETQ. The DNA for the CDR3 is TGCGCCAGCAAGGGGGGAGAGACCCAGTACTTC. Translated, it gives CASKGGETQYF.

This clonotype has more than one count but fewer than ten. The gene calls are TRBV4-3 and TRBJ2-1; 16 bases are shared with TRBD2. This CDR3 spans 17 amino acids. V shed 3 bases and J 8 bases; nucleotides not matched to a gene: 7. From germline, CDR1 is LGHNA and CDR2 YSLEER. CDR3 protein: CASSHLGTSGRADEQFF. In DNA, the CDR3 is TGCGCCAGCAGCCACCTCGGGACTAGCGGGAGGGCCGATGAGCAGTTCTTC.

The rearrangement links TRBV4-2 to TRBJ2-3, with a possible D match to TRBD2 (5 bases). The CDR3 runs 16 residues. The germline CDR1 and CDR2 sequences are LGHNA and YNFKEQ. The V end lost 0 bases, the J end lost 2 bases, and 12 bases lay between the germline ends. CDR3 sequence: CASSQEGRGNTDTQYF. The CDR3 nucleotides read TGTGCCAGCAGCCAAGAGGGCCGAGGGAACACAGATACGCAGTATTTT.

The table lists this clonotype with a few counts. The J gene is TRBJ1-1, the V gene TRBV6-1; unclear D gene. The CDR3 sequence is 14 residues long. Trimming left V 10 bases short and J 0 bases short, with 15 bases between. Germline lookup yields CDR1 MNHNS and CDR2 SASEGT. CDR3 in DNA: TGTGCCACAAGAAGTCCGGGGATGAACACTGAAGCTTTCTTT. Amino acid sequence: CATRSPGMNTEAFF.

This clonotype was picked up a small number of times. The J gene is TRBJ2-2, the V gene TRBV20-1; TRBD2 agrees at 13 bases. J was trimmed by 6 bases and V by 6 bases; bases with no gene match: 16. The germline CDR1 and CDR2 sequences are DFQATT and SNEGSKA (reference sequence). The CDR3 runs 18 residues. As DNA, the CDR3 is TGCAGTGCAGTATCAGGAGGGACTAGCGGGGTCCGGCCCGGGGAGCTGTTTTTT. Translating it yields CSAVSGGTSGVRPGELFF.

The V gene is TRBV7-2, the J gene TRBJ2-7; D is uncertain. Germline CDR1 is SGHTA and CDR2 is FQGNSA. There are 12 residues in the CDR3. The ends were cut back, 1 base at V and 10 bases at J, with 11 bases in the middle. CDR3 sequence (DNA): TGTGCCAGCAGCTTAGAAAGTTACGGTCAGTACTTC. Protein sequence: CASSLESYGQYF.